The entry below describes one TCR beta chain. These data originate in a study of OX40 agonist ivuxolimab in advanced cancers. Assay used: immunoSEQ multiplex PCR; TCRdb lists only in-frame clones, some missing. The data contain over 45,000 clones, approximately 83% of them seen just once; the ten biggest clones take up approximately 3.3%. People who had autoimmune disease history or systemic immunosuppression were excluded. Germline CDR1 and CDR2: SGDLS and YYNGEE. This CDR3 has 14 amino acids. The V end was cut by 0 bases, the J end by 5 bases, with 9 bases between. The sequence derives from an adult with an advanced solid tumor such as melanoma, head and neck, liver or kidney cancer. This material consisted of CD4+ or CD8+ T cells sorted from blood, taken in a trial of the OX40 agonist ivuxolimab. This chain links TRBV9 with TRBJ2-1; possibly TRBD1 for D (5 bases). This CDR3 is CASSVESGNNEQFF. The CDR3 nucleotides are TGTGCCAGCAGCGTAGAGTCAGGGAACAATGAGCAGTTCTTC.